A single T cell receptor beta chain is shown here with its context. Its antigen remains unknown. The PCR had 60 Vbeta and 13 Jbeta primers. The data were produced by immunoSEQ multiplex PCR, yet TCRdb's version contains in-frame clones alone and is incomplete. The sample contains over 150,000 clones, 82% of which appear only once. The data stem from a study of cytomegalovirus exposure and HLA in healthy donors. Background on the study: Prior work identified around 120 million unique TCR beta sequences in around 170 million T cells. There were 85 million or so unique TCRs (from HLA-typed donors) in an early data release. Study findings and constraints: Reportedly, fewer N-insertions than the 666-donor mean appeared in an Asian-associated ancestry cluster in a later analysis.

Germline V lookup: CDR1 MNHEY, CDR2 SMNVEV (reference sequence). This CDR3 is 16 amino acids long. V dropped 7 bases and J dropped 6; count of bases not matched to a gene: 9. Sequencing used PBMCs. The receptor's source is a girl between 2 and 10 years old in good health and CMV-seropositive. V is TRBV27 and J is TRBJ2-3; 14 positions agree with TRBD2. This CDR3 is CASTPVTSGRGDTQYF. CDR3 nucleotide sequence: TGTGCCAGCACCCCCGTGACTAGCGGGAGGGGCGATACGCAGTATTTT.